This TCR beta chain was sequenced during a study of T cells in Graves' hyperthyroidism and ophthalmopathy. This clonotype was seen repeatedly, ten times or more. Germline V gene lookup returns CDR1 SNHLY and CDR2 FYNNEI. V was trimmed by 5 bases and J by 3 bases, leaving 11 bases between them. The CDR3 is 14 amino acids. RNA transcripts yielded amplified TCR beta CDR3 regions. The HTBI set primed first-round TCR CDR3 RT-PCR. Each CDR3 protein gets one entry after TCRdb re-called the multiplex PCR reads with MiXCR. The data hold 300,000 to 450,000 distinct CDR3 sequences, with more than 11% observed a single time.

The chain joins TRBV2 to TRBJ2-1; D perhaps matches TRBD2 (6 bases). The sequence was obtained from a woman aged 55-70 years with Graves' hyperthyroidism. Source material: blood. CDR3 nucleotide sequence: TGTGCCAGCAGTCGGCTTAGCGGCTACAATGAGCAGTTCTTC. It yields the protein CASSRLSGYNEQFF.